Below are 24 T cell receptor beta chains sequenced from a single sample in a study of early T cells in non-severe SARS-CoV-2 infection. Via MiXCR, TCRdb re-called the 5' RACE reads, giving one row per CDR3 protein. This sample has roughly 34,000 distinct CDR3 sequences; about 7% occur once, and the top ten carry about 13%. Sequenced material: whole blood, taken at baseline. All receptors come from an adult who was a healthcare worker with PCR-confirmed SARS-CoV-2 infection or an uninfected control (not recorded which).

This clonotype occurred many times. This chain links TRBV10-3 with TRBJ1-1, with TRBD1 as a possible D gene (5 bases). V was trimmed by 0 bases and J by 0 bases, leaving 11 bases between them. The CDR3 is made up of 16 amino acids. Germline V lookup: CDR1 ENHRY, CDR2 SYGVKD. CDR3 in DNA: TGTGCCATCAGTGAGTCGGCGGGGACCATGAACACTGAAGCTTTCTTT. Translating it yields CAISESAGTMNTEAFF.

This clonotype was seen many times. The chain combines TRBV7-3 with TRBJ1-6; the match to TRBD1 covers 10 bases. With 3 bases clipped from V and 9 bases from J, the junction kept 2 bases outside the gene matches. The germline CDR1 and CDR2 sequences are SGHTA and FQGTGA. This CDR3 comprises 14 residues. The CDR3 loop is CASSLTGGSSPLHF. The DNA for the CDR3 is TGTGCCAGCAGCTTGACAGGGGGCAGTTCACCCCTCCACTTT.

Concerning this clonotype: The junction differs from germline at one of its ends, possibly a read error. The CDR3: CASSQGTSGYTGELFF. The CDR3 DNA follows: TGTGCTAGCAGCCAAGGGACTAGCGGATACACCGGGGAGCTGTTTTTT. The rearrangement uses TRBV7-7 and TRBJ2-2; 11 bases fit TRBD2. This CDR3 region has 16 residues. CDR1 and CDR2 (germline): SSHAT, FNYEAQ (reference sequence).

This clonotype was recorded many times. This chain connects TRBV7-6 to TRBJ2-3; 9 nucleotides align to TRBD2. The germline V gene encodes CDR1 SGHVS and CDR2 FNYEAQ. The CDR3 has 16 amino acids. V gave up 5 bases and J gave up 2 bases; unmatched junction bases: 8. The CDR3 DNA is TGTGCCAGCAGCCTCGGGACTAGCTCCCTCACAGATACGCAGTATTTT. Translating gives CASSLGTSSLTDTQYF.

Only a few counts were recorded for this clonotype. The chain employs TRBV12-3 or TRBV12-4 and TRBJ2-1; TRBD2 agrees at 9 bases. The V gene end was trimmed by 2 bases and the J gene end by 4 bases; junction bases not matched to a gene: 6. The CDR3 contains 16 residues. The CDR3 loop reads CASSLTRTSVYNEQFF. The CDR3 bases are TGTGCCAGCAGTTTAACTCGGACTAGCGTATACAATGAGCAGTTCTTC.

This clonotype has just a few counts. This chain joins TRBV5-1 and TRBJ1-2, with D possibly matching TRBD1 (5 bases). Germline V lookup: CDR1 SGHRS, CDR2 YFSETQ. This CDR3 is built from 13 residues. Trimming removed 4 bases at V and 4 bases at J, with 11 bases between. CDR3 region: CASSLGGSYGYTF. The CDR3 bases are TGCGCCAGCAGCCTGGGGGGGTCCTATGGCTACACCTTC. Using reference TRBV5-1 and TRBJ1-2 for the parts outside the CDR3, the full variable domain is KAGVTQTPRYLIKTRGQQVTLSCSPISGHRSVSWYQQTPGQGLQFLFEYFSETQRNKGNFPGRFSGRQFSNSRSEMNVSTLELGDSALYLCASSLGGSYGYTFGSGTRLTVV.

In this sample, this clonotype turned up many times. This sequence joins TRBV6-2 or TRBV6-3 and TRBJ2-6; TRBD1 matches at 9 bases. Trimming removed 7 bases from V and 0 bases from J; junction bases left unmatched: 7. From germline, CDR1 is MNHEY and CDR2 SVGEGT. The CDR3 covers 17 residues. Here the CDR3 DNA reads TGTGCCAGCACCGTGGGACAGGGATTCTCTGGGGCCAACGTCCTGACTTTC. It encodes CASTVGQGFSGANVLTF.

The chain uses TRBV3-1 and TRBJ1-4, with D perhaps matching TRBD1 (5 bases). Trimming cost V 2 bases and J 6 bases, with 10 bases left between them. The CDR3 covers 14 residues. In germline, CDR1 is LGHDT, CDR2 YNNKEL (reference sequence). The CDR3 DNA reads TGTGCCAGCAGCCAATCGGGGGGTTATGAAAAACTGTTTTTT. It yields the protein CASSQSGGYEKLFF.

This clonotype was detected a few times. The genes are TRBV6-5 and TRBJ2-1; TRBD1 or TRBD2 may be the D gene (5 bases each). Germline-derived CDR1 and CDR2 are MNHEY and SVGAGI. V lost 4 bases and J lost 13, with 17 bases in between. The CDR3 length is 13 residues. Here the CDR3 DNA reads TGTGCCAGCAGTTCCCCCGGGGACCAGGTTCAGTTCTTC. Protein sequence: CASSSPGDQVQFF.

This clonotype was counted at least ten times. The chain couples TRBV29-1 to TRBJ1-1; D ambiguous. The CDR3 has 15 residues. Looked up from germline, CDR1 is SQVTM and CDR2 is ANQGSEA. The V gene lost 1 base and the J gene lost 2 bases, with 14 bases spanning the gap. For the CDR3, the DNA is TGCAGCGTTGAAGGTGATAGAGGGTTTAACACTGAAGCTTTCTTT. It encodes CSVEGDRGFNTEAFF.

This chain links TRBV7-2 with TRBJ2-7; 8 nucleotides agree with TRBD2. The CDR3 consists of 15 residues. V gave up 5 bases and J gave up 3 bases; unmatched junction bases: 9. Germline V lookup: CDR1 SGHTA, CDR2 FQGNSA. This chain's CDR3 is CASSRWTSRNYEQYF. The CDR3 DNA reads TGTGCCAGCAGCCGATGGACTAGCCGAAACTACGAGCAGTACTTC.

This clonotype was observed at least ten times. CDR3 residues: CASSLVSATGELFF. CDR3 bases: TGTGCCAGCAGCTTGGTCTCTGCCACCGGGGAGCTGTTTTTT. The chain links TRBV5-4 to TRBJ2-2; D unclear. The V end lost 0 bases, the J end lost 4 bases, and 7 bases lay between the germline ends. In germline, CDR1 is SGHNT, CDR2 YYREEE (reference sequence). The CDR3 spans 14 residues.

This clonotype was seen repeatedly, ten times or more. This chain uses TRBV9 with TRBJ2-3; 9 nucleotides line up with TRBD2. Germline trimming cut 4 bases from V and 3 bases from J; bases unmatched to any gene: 6. The CDR3 consists of 15 residues. Germline V gives CDR1 SGDLS, CDR2 YYNGEE. This chain's CDR3 is CASSRGTSWTDTQYF. The CDR3 coding sequence is TGTGCCAGCAGCCGGGGGACTAGCTGGACAGATACGCAGTATTTT.

This clonotype turned up a few times. J is TRBJ2-1 and V is TRBV7-9; TRBD2 matches 12 bases. Germline CDR1 reads SEHNR; CDR2 reads FQNEAQ (reference sequence). Germline trimming cut 4 bases from V and 2 bases from J; bases unmatched to any gene: 15. The CDR3 is 20 amino acids. The CDR3 DNA sequence: TGTGCCAGCAGCTCCCTGGGTGGCCTAGCGGGAGGGCCGCCCTACAATGAGCAGTTCTTC. Translation: CASSSLGGLAGGPPYNEQFF.

This clonotype was counted ten times or more. The chain links TRBV7-2 to TRBJ1-5; no reliable D call. The ends were cut back, 3 bases at V and 0 bases at J, with 3 bases in the middle. The CDR3 is 13 amino acids. Germline-derived CDR1 and CDR2 are SGHTA and FQGNSA. This chain's CDR3 is CASSLSSNQPQHF. The DNA for the CDR3 is TGTGCCAGCAGCTTGTCTAGCAATCAGCCCCAGCATTTT.

The sample holds many counts of this clonotype. This sequence joins TRBV11-2 and TRBJ2-3; TRBD2 matches at 7 bases. Losses at the gene ends were 3 bases for V and 2 bases for J; bases not matched to a gene: 17. The CDR3 sequence is 19 residues long. Germline CDR1 reads SGHAT; CDR2 reads FQNNGV. The CDR3 sequence: CASSFRHRAPSGATDTQYF. As DNA, the CDR3 is TGTGCCAGCAGCTTCAGGCACCGGGCTCCAAGCGGGGCCACAGATACGCAGTATTTT. The entire variable domain, with the rest obtained from reference TRBV11-2 and TRBJ2-3, is as follows: EAGVAQSPRYKIIEKRQSVAFWCNPISGHATLYWYQQILGQGPKLLIQFQNNGVVDDSQLPKDRFSAERLKGVDSTLKIQPAKLEDSAVYLCASSFRHRAPSGATDTQYFGPGTRLTVL.

About this clonotype itself: This may be a read error: a much more frequent sequence differs by one nucleotide. The genes are TRBV7-3 and TRBJ1-3; D remains unclear. The CDR3 covers 14 residues. CDR1 and CDR2 (germline): SGHTA, FQGTGA. V lost 5 bases to trimming and J lost 6 bases, with 14 bases between them. CDR3 sequence reads: CASSPGGAENTIYF. The CDR3 DNA follows: TGTGCCAGCAGCCCCGGCGGTGCTGAAAACACCATATATTTT. Based on the CDR3 plus reference TRBV7-3 and TRBJ1-3, the full variable domain is GAGVSQTPSNKVTEKGKYVELRCDPISGHTALYWYRQSLGQGPEFLIYFQGTGAADDSGLPNDRFFAVRPEGSVSTLKIQRTERGDSAVYLCASSPGGAENTIYFGEGSWLTVV.

In DNA form, the CDR3 reads TGCAGTGCTAACGTTATAGGCGAGCAGTACTTC. Encoded protein: CSANVIGEQYF. This chain links TRBV20-1 with TRBJ2-7; D call uncertain. Between the trimmed V and J ends, which lost 4 bases and 6 bases, there was a span of 10 bases. This CDR3 is 11 amino acids long. Germline V lookup: CDR1 DFQATT, CDR2 SNEGSKA (reference sequence).

Many counts were recorded for this clonotype. The chain is built from TRBV28 and TRBJ2-3; D call uncertain. From germline, CDR1 is MDHEN and CDR2 SYDVKM. V was clipped by 3 bases and J by 6 bases, with 10 bases between them. The CDR3 contains 13 residues. The CDR3 DNA sequence: TGTGCCAGCAGTTTCCCCCAGGCGGATACGCAGTATTTT. Protein sequence: CASSFPQADTQYF.

This clonotype is termed medium-sized. V and J are TRBV24-1 and TRBJ2-1; the match to TRBD2 covers 7 bases. Trimming took 0 bases from V and 3 from J; bases not matched to a gene: 4. Germline-derived CDR1 and CDR2 are KGHDR and SFDVKD. This CDR3 is 16 amino acids long. The CDR3 spells CATSDLRAGDYNEQFF. In nucleotides, the CDR3 is TGTGCCACCAGTGATTTGAGGGCGGGAGACTACAATGAGCAGTTCTTC.

This clonotype was seen a few times. V is TRBV20-1 and J is TRBJ1-4, with 7 positions matching TRBD1. The CDR3 sequence is 13 residues long. Germline CDR1 reads DFQATT; CDR2 reads SNEGSKA (reference sequence). V shed 4 bases, J shed 5 bases, and the junction held 4 bases outside the gene matches. CDR3 sequence reads: CSATGGQNEKLFF. As DNA, the CDR3 is TGCAGTGCTACCGGGGGACAGAATGAAAAACTGTTTTTT.

This clonotype is medium-sized within its sample. The chain couples TRBV2 to TRBJ2-2; D tentatively reads TRBD1 or TRBD2 (5 bases each). The CDR3 runs 15 residues. Germline CDR1 and CDR2: SNHLY and FYNNEI. V shed 10 bases and J shed 4 bases, with 19 bases lying between them. The CDR3: CATRAHGASTGELFF. CDR3 nucleotide sequence: TGTGCCACCCGGGCCCACGGGGCCTCCACCGGGGAGCTGTTTTTT.

The sample holds many counts of this clonotype. The V gene is TRBV11-2, the J gene TRBJ2-5; D not resolved. There are 14 residues in the CDR3. V lost 0 bases and J lost 3, with 8 bases in between. The germline gives CDR1 SGHAT, CDR2 FQNNGV. CDR3 protein: CASSLDYTEETQYF. The DNA of the CDR3 is TGTGCCAGCAGCTTAGATTACACAGAAGAGACCCAGTACTTC.

In its sample, this clonotype was seen a few times. This chain uses TRBV27 with TRBJ1-5; D is ambiguous. Trimming removed 1 base at V and 4 bases at J, with 8 bases between. There are 14 residues in the CDR3. Germline lookup yields CDR1 MNHEY and CDR2 SMNVEV (reference sequence). The CDR3 here is CASSLWGENQPQHF. The CDR3, as DNA: TGTGCCAGCAGTTTATGGGGTGAAAATCAGCCCCAGCATTTT.